The clone carrying this T cell receptor (beta chain) rates as medium-sized. Its antigen remains unidentified. The CDR3 has 15 amino acids. V was pared by 0 bases and J by 3 bases, with 14 bases between. The germline CDR1 and CDR2 sequences are DFQATT and SNEGSKA (reference sequence). Bulk tumor genomic DNA, approximately 560 ng per sample, was used as template. Biopsies that were spaced far apart were taken, several per primary tumor, during surgery. Before undergoing curative surgery, patients had newly diagnosed non-small cell lung cancer that was untreated. These data are taken from a study of immune heterogeneity within non-small cell lung tumors. Whole-study context: Classification of the tumors gave several squamous cell carcinomas, over nine non-squamous carcinomas and 1 not otherwise specified.

Study observations and caveats: Clonality of local T cells correlated moderately but significantly with local tumor mutational burden (R about 0.34). Within each patient, tumor sites shared identical dominant CDR3 beta clonotypes and also held site-unique high-frequency clones. The repertoire of each individual patient held high-frequency T-cell receptor beta clonotypes that were largely distinct from those of other patients.

With 32 V and 13 J primers, multiplex PCR amplified the TCR beta CDR3. TCRdb reprocessed the multiplex PCR reads via MiXCR and lists one record per CDR3 protein. The sample gives more than 2,000 distinct CDR3 sequences, roughly 25% of which show up once; approximately 11% is in the top ten. This chain links TRBV20-1 with TRBJ1-2; a possible D gene is TRBD1 (5 bases). This clonotype originated in a man aged 35-49 years with non-small cell lung cancer. The sequenced sample was lung tumor tissue. Here the CDR3 DNA reads TGCAGTGCTAGAGATCGCGGGGGTGTGGACTATGGCTACACCTTC. It specifies CSARDRGGVDYGYTF.